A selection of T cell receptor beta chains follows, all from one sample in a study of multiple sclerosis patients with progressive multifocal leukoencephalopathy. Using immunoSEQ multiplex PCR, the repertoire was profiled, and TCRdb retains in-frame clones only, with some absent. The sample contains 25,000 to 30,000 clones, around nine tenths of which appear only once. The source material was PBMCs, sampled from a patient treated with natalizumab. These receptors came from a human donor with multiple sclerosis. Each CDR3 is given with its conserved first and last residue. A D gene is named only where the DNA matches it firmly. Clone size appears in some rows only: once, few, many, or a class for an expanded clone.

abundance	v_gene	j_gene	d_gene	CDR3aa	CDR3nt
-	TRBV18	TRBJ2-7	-	CASSPVLASKGLEQYF	TGTGCCAGCTCGCCCGTCCTAGCGTCGAAAGGTCTCGAGCAGTACTTC
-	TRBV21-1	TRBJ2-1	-	CASSGNRDNEQFF	TGTGCCAGCAGCGGGAACCGGGACAATGAGCAGTTCTTC
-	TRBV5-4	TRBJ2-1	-	CASSWERGRTNNEQFF	TGTGCCAGCAGCTGGGAAAGAGGGCGGACTAACAATGAGCAGTTCTTC
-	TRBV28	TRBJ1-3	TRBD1	CASSLTGGPSGNTIYF	TGTGCCAGCAGTCTTACAGGGGGCCCCTCTGGAAACACCATATATTTT
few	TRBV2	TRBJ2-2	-	CASSGGATNTGELFF	TGTGCCAGCAGTGGAGGAGCCACGAACACCGGGGAGCTGTTTTTT
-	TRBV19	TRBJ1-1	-	CAIRMNTEAFF	TGTGCCATACGGATGAACACTGAAGCTTTCTTT
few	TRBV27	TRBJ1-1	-	CASRGGSEAFF	TGTGCCAGCAGGGGAGGGAGTGAAGCTTTCTTT
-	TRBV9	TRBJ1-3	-	CASSVTGTSGSTIYF	TGTGCCAGCAGCGTAACAGGGACCTCTGGAAGCACCATATATTTT
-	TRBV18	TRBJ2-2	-	CASSPNTGELFF	TGTGCCAGCTCCCCAAACACCGGGGAGCTGTTTTTT
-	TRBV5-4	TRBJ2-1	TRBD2	CASSLSLAGVHEQFF	TGTGCCAGCAGCTTGTCACTAGCGGGAGTCCATGAGCAGTTCTTC
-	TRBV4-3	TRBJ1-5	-	CASSQDRRAGNQPQHF	TGCGCCAGCAGCCAAGATCGCAGGGCAGGGAATCAGCCCCAGCATTTT
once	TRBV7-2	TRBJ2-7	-	CASSLGAGRSSEQYF	TGTGCCAGCAGCTTAGGGGCAGGGAGATCCTCCGAGCAGTACTTC
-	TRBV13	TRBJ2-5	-	CASSLWVSLSVGETQYF	TGTGCCAGCAGCTTATGGGTATCATTGTCGGTTGGTGAGACCCAGTACTTC